Listed here are 28 T cell receptor beta chains from one sample, sequenced in a study of a mutant IDH1 vaccine in newly diagnosed glioma. These receptors lack a known antigen. The sample's time point: week 35, safety follow-up. The study gave 300 ug of mutant IDH1 20-mer peptide per vaccine dose, with topical imiquimod. Here immunoSEQ multiplex PCR was the method, and the copy in TCRdb shows in-frame clones only, minus some. In the table there are more than 45,000 clones, approximately 90% of which are singletons. Source: PBMCs, taken from a glioma patient whose treatment included an IDH1 peptide vaccine. These receptors came from a woman in her forties with glioma.

The chain combines TRBV4-3 with TRBJ1-6; 9 bases line up with TRBD1. The CDR3 runs to 19 residues. V was pared by 1 base and J by 9 bases, with 16 bases of the junction left unmatched. Germline CDR1 LGHNA, CDR2 YSLEER. Here the CDR3 reads CASSQGWVARDRAISPLHF. CDR3 sequence (DNA): TGCGCCAGCAGCCAAGGGTGGGTTGCTCGGGACAGGGCGATTTCACCCCTCCACTTT.

V is TRBV23-1 and J is TRBJ1-4; D uncertain. TRBV23-1 is recorded as an ORF, its role being uncertain. V lost 4 bases and J lost 9, with 18 bases in between. The CDR3 spans 15 residues. The CDR3 protein is CASSLAAAREQKLFF. DNA for the CDR3: TGCGCCAGCAGTCTTGCCGCAGCCCGCGAACAAAAACTGTTTTTT.

In nucleotides, the CDR3 is TGTGCCAGCAGGGGAGCGGGAGGGCCTGGCACCGGGGAGCTGTTTTTT. Translation gives CASRGAGGPGTGELFF. This chain joins TRBV2 and TRBJ2-2; 10 bases line up with TRBD2. In germline, CDR1 is SNHLY, CDR2 FYNNEI. After removal of 6 bases from V and 4 bases from J, the junction contained 8 bases not matched to a gene. This CDR3 region has 16 residues.

V usage is TRBV11-2 and J usage is TRBJ2-7; D may be TRBD2 (5 bases). Looked up from germline, CDR1 is SGHAT and CDR2 is FQNNGV. The V end lost 1 base, the J end lost 0 bases, and 10 bases lay between the germline ends. The CDR3 totals 15 residues. CDR3 in DNA: TGTGCCAGCAGCTTAGGGCTAGCCAACTCCTACGAGCAGTACTTC. It translates to CASSLGLANSYEQYF.

CDR3 bases: TGTGCCAGCAGCGCGAGTGGTCGGGTCTGGGCTCGTCAGCCCCAGCATTTT. It encodes CASSASGRVWARQPQHF. The V and J genes are TRBV7-2 and TRBJ1-5; D not resolved. The germline CDR1 and CDR2 sequences are SGHTA and FQGNSA. The CDR3 has 17 amino acids. V lost 5 bases and J 6 bases, leaving 23 bases between the germline ends.

This clone has a single count. This CDR3 is CASRSGRGFADTQYF. The CDR3, as DNA: TGTGCCAGCAGAAGCGGGAGAGGGTTCGCAGATACGCAGTATTTT. The chain couples TRBV6-5 to TRBJ2-3; TRBD2 aligns across 8 bases. CDR1 and CDR2 (germline): MNHEY, SVGAGI. CDR3 length equals 15 residues. Losses at the gene ends were 6 bases for V and 4 bases for J; bases not matched to a gene: 9.

This clone was counted a few times. The rearrangement joins TRBV15 to TRBJ1-2; 8 positions agree with TRBD1. V lost 0 bases to trimming and J lost 3 bases; unmatched junction nucleotides: 9. Looked up from germline, CDR1 is LNHNV and CDR2 is YYDKDF (reference sequence). The length of the CDR3 is 17 residues. DNA of the CDR3: TGTGCCACCAGCAGAGATATCGGCAGGGGGCGCGACTATGGCTACACCTTC. It codes for CATSRDIGRGRDYGYTF.

The chain combines TRBV4-1 with TRBJ2-2; D might be TRBD2 (7 bases). Germline V gives CDR1 MGHRA, CDR2 YSYEKL. V lost 0 bases, J lost 6 bases, and 14 bases lay in between. The CDR3 covers 16 residues. The CDR3 sequence: CASSQDRRGRAGELFF. The DNA of the CDR3 is TGCGCCAGCAGCCAAGATCGGAGGGGGAGGGCCGGGGAGCTGTTTTTT.

The chain links TRBV9 to TRBJ2-7; 9 bases line up with TRBD2. V was pared by 2 bases and J by 0 bases, with 6 bases of the junction left unmatched. CDR3 size: 16 residues. Germline CDR1 SGDLS, CDR2 YYNGEE. This CDR3 reads CASSVAGTSLSYEQYF. For the CDR3, the DNA is TGTGCCAGCAGCGTCGCCGGGACTAGCCTCTCCTACGAGCAGTACTTC.

The genes are TRBV29-1 and TRBJ2-3; TRBD2 aligns across 13 bases. Germline CDR1 reads SQVTM; CDR2 reads ANQGSEA. The trim removed 6 bases at V and 4 bases at J, leaving 7 bases unmatched. This CDR3 contains 15 residues. The chain's CDR3 is CSVAGTSGTADTQYF. The CDR3 DNA sequence: TGCAGCGTGGCCGGGACTAGCGGGACCGCAGATACGCAGTATTTT.

The rearrangement links TRBV7-3 to TRBJ2-1, with D maybe TRBD2 (5 bases). The CDR3 runs 15 residues. CDR1 and CDR2 (germline): SGHTA, FQGTGA. V was shortened by 4 bases and J by 0 bases, with 10 bases between the two germline ends. CDR3 bases: TGTGCCAGCAGCTCAGCGGCAAGCTCCTACAATGAGCAGTTCTTC. Translating gives CASSSAASSYNEQFF.

The count of this clone is one. V gene TRBV4-1 combines with J gene TRBJ1-2, with unresolved D. There are 14 residues in the CDR3. Trimming stripped 7 bases from V and 2 bases from J, with 14 bases between. CDR1 MGHRA and CDR2 YSYEKL come from the germline V gene. Here the CDR3 DNA reads TGCGCCAGCACCCCTGCCCCGGGGAACTATGGCTACACCTTC. Amino acids: CASTPAPGNYGYTF.

The genes are TRBV2 and TRBJ1-2, with 10 bases that match TRBD1. The trim removed 5 bases at V and 6 bases at J, leaving 9 bases unmatched. CDR3 size: 15 residues. Germline CDR1 and CDR2: SNHLY and FYNNEI. This chain's CDR3 is CASSTRDRGLDGYTF. In DNA, the CDR3 is TGTGCCAGCAGTACCCGGGACAGGGGATTGGATGGCTACACCTTC.

The chain employs TRBV5-8 and TRBJ1-1; possibly TRBD1 for D (6 bases). Trimming removed 4 bases from V and 1 base from J, with 23 bases in between. The germline CDR1 and CDR2 sequences are SGHTS and YDEGEE. The CDR3 consists of 18 residues. CDR3 in DNA: TGTGCCAGCAGCCCCAGGCCCGGGACATTGGGACCGAACACTGAAGCTTTCTTT. This sequence encodes CASSPRPGTLGPNTEAFF.

To note about this clone: The same CDR3 is also encoded by other DNA sequences in this sample. The chain recombines TRBV25-1 with TRBJ2-7, with TRBD2 matching 7 bases. The CDR3 extends over 11 amino acids. Per germline, CDR1 MGHDK and CDR2 SYGVNS. J lost 2 bases, V lost 9 bases, and 1 base had no gene match. CDR3 bases: TGTGCCAGTACTAGCGCCTACGAGCAGTACTTC. It specifies CASTSAYEQYF.

This clone has a single count. V gene TRBV6-5 combines with J gene TRBJ2-7, with 7 bases identical to TRBD2. CDR1 and CDR2 (germline): MNHEY, SVGAGI. The CDR3 is 12 amino acids. The CDR3 loop reads CGVGGTKGEQYF. In nucleotides, the CDR3 is TGTGGGGTGGGGGGGACTAAAGGCGAGCAGTACTTC.

The V gene is TRBV7-2, the J gene TRBJ1-5, with D uncertain. This CDR3 region has 13 residues. The V and J ends lost 3 bases and 3 bases respectively, with 6 bases between them. Per germline, CDR1 SGHTA and CDR2 FQGNSA. The CDR3 DNA is TGTGCCAGCAGCTTGACGTCCAATCAGCCCCAGCATTTT. It specifies CASSLTSNQPQHF.

This clone has a single count. The chain combines TRBV4-3 with TRBJ2-1; D is ambiguous. The V and J ends lost 1 base and 6 bases respectively, with 16 bases between them. CDR3 length equals 16 residues. CDR1 and CDR2 (germline): LGHNA, YSLEER. CDR3 residues: CASSQVVAVLGNEQFF. CDR3 in DNA: TGCGCCAGCAGCCAAGTTGTAGCAGTCCTAGGCAATGAGCAGTTCTTC.

This rearrangement joins TRBV5-4 to TRBJ2-1; 8 nucleotides line up with TRBD2. After removal of 2 bases from V and 4 bases from J, the junction contained 2 bases not matched to a gene. From germline, CDR1 is SGHNT and CDR2 YYREEE (reference sequence). This CDR3 is 14 amino acids long. The CDR3 coding sequence is TGTGCCAGCAGCTTCGCTAGCGGGTACAATGAGCAGTTCTTC. It codes for CASSFASGYNEQFF.

The chain joins TRBV11-2 to TRBJ2-3; TRBD2 aligns across 9 bases. J was trimmed by 2 bases and V by 0 bases; bases with no gene match: 6. The CDR3 is 17 residues long. Germline loops: CDR1 SGHAT, CDR2 FQNNGV. The CDR3 DNA reads TGTGCCAGCAGCTTAGATCGGGTAGCGGGGGTCACAGATACGCAGTATTTT. It codes for CASSLDRVAGVTDTQYF.

The chain joins TRBV4-2 to TRBJ1-1, with TRBD1 identical over 7 bases. Germline V CDR1 and CDR2: LGHNA, YNFKEQ. The CDR3 is 17 residues long. J lost 1 base, V lost 1 base, and 9 bases had no gene match. This CDR3 is CASSQVEGALGNTEAFF. For the CDR3, the DNA is TGTGCCAGCAGCCAAGTGGAGGGGGCTTTAGGGAACACTGAAGCTTTCTTT.

The chain joins TRBV6-4 to TRBJ2-3; no clear D gene. V gave up 1 base and J gave up 0 bases, with 11 bases separating them. Germline V lookup: CDR1 MRHNA, CDR2 SNTAGT. CDR3 length: 16 amino acids. CDR3: CASSDYGGGSTDTQYF. The CDR3 nucleotides are TGTGCCAGCAGTGACTACGGTGGCGGTAGCACAGATACGCAGTATTTT.

The chain joins TRBV2 to TRBJ2-1; no clear D gene. The CDR3 runs 12 residues. Between the trimmed V and J ends, which lost 4 bases and 6 bases, there was a span of 7 bases. Germline CDR1 reads SNHLY; CDR2 reads FYNNEI. This chain's CDR3 is CASSVTGNEQFF. The CDR3 bases are TGTGCCAGCAGTGTGACTGGCAATGAGCAGTTCTTC.

The gene calls are TRBV6-1 and TRBJ1-5, with D uncertain. The CDR3 length is 14 residues. Between the trimmed V and J ends, which lost 10 bases and 2 bases, there was a span of 15 bases. Germline V gene sequence: CDR1 MNHNS, CDR2 SASEGT. In nucleotides, the CDR3 is TGTGCCACCCTCTTCAAGGGAGGCAATCAGCCCCAGCATTTT. It codes for CATLFKGGNQPQHF.

The chain joins TRBV6-6 to TRBJ2-6; no clear D. Germline V gene sequence: CDR1 MNHNY, CDR2 SVGAGI (reference sequence). There are 13 residues in the CDR3. V gave up 6 bases and J gave up 1 base, with 4 bases separating them. The CDR3: CASSLSGANVLTF. The CDR3 bases are TGTGCCAGCAGCCTTTCTGGGGCCAACGTCCTGACTTTC.

Here the CDR3 reads CAWSLSWAESTDTQYF. In DNA form, the CDR3 reads TGTGCCTGGAGTCTGTCGTGGGCGGAGAGCACAGATACGCAGTATTTT. The chain links TRBV30 to TRBJ2-3; D is unclear. The germline CDR1 and CDR2 sequences are GTSNPN and SVGIG (reference sequence). Trimming pared 2 bases from V and 0 bases from J, leaving 15 bases between. The CDR3 has 16 residues.

The chain couples TRBV11-2 to TRBJ1-1, with 9 bases that match TRBD1. Germline V CDR1 and CDR2: SGHAT, FQNNGV. The CDR3 length is 16 residues. The junction had 12 bases not matched to a gene; V was cut back by 5 bases and J by 5 bases. CDR3 in amino acids: CASSAPGQGRRTEAFF. The DNA of the CDR3 is TGTGCCAGCAGCGCCCCGGGACAGGGACGTCGTACTGAAGCTTTCTTT.

This clone was counted once. The chain carries TRBV2 and TRBJ1-4, with D possibly being TRBD1 (5 bases). The CDR3 is made up of 17 amino acids. V lost 6 bases, J lost 2 bases, and 19 bases lay in between. CDR1 is SNHLY, CDR2 FYNNEI, per germline. CDR3 in DNA: TGTGCCAGCAGAAAAGGGGACTTAATACGGACTAATGAAAAACTGTTTTTT. It codes for CASRKGDLIRTNEKLFF.